This TCR beta chain was obtained from a study of cytomegalovirus exposure and HLA in healthy donors. Vbeta (60) and Jbeta (13) primers were used in the PCR. Here immunoSEQ multiplex PCR was the method, and the copy in TCRdb shows in-frame clones only, minus some. The profile shows approximately 200,000 clones, almost 75% of them singletons. Trimming removed 7 bases from V and 2 bases from J, with 20 bases in between. The CDR3 length is 17 residues. CDR1 and CDR2 (germline): SEHNR, FQNEAQ (reference sequence). This TCR was sampled from a woman aged 25 to 39 in good health and CMV-seropositive. This rearrangement joins TRBV7-9 to TRBJ2-2, with D perhaps matching TRBD1 (6 bases). The material sequenced was PBMCs. The CDR3 nucleotides read TGTGCCAGCACCAAATTCCCCGTACAGGGAAACACCGGGGAGCTGTTTTTT. Amino acids: CASTKFPVQGNTGELFF. The full variable domain, completed using reference TRBV7-9 and TRBJ2-2, is DTGVSQNPRHKITKRGQNVTFRCDPISEHNRLYWYRQTLGQGPEFLTYFQNEAQLEKSRLLSDRFSAERPKGSFSTLEIQRTEQGDSAMYLCASTKFPVQGNTGELFFGEGSRLTVL.